This T cell receptor beta chain derives from a study of CD8+ T cells in alopecia areata. Overall study findings and caveats: Patients showed less clear TCR sequence sharing than mice, possibly partly because of HLA diversity.

About this clone: The antigen remains undetermined.

Alopecia areata patients had lesional scalp punch biopsies and peripheral blood taken from them. CD4+ and CD8+ T cells were sorted from PBMCs stained for CD3, CD4 and CD8. Reverse transcribed after extraction, RNA yielded cDNA as the sequencing template. Libraries were prepared by immunoSEQ multiplex PCR; TCRdb keeps only in-frame clonotypes and omits some of them. Of approximately 59,000 clones in the sample, around half were seen once. Per germline, CDR1 MNHEY and CDR2 SMNVEV (reference sequence). Trimming stripped 6 bases from V and 3 bases from J, with 18 bases between. The CDR3 has 15 amino acids.

The receptor was isolated from a human donor with alopecia areata. The specimen was CD8+ T cells sorted from blood, collected at week 0. The chain couples TRBV27 to TRBJ2-7; possibly TRBD1 for D (6 bases). In nucleotides, the CDR3 is TGTGCCAGCAGGCCTGGGGGCGCAGGTATCTACGAGCAGTACTTC. Translating gives CASRPGGAGIYEQYF.